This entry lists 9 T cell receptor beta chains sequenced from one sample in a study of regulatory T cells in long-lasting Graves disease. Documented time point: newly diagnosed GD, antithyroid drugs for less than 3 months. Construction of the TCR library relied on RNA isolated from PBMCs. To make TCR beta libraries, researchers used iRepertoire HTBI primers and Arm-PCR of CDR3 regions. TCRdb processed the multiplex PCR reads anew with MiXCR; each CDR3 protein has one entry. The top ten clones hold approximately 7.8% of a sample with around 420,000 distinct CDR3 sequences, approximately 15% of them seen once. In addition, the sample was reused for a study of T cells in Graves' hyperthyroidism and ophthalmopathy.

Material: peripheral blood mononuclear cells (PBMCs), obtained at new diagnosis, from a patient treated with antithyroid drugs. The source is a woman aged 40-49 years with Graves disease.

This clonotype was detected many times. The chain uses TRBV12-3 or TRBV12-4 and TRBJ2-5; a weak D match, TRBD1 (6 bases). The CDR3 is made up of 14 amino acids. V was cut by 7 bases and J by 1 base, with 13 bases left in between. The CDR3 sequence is CASNNTGPQETQYF. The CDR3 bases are TGTGCCAGCAACAATACAGGGCCCCAAGAGACCCAGTACTTC.

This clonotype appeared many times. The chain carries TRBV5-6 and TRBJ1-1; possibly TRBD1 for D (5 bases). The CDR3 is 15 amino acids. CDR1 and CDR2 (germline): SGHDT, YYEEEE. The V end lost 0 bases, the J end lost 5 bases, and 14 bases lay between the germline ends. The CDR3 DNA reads TGTGCCAGCAGCTTGGACAGGTCGGCGGAAACTGAAGCTTTCTTT. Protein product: CASSLDRSAETEAFF.

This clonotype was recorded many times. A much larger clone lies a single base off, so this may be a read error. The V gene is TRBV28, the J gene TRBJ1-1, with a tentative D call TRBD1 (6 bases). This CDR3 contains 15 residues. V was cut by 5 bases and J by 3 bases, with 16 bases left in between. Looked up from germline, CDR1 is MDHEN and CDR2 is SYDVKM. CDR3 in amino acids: CASSPWRGAHTEAFF. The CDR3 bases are TGTGCCAGCAGTCCCTGGCGGGGGGCACACACTGAAGCTTTCTTT.

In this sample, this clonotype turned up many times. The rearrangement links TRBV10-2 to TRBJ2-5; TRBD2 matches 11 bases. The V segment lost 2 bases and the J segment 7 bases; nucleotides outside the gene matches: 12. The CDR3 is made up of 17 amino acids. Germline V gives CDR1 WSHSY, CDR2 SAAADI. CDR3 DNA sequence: TGCGCCAGCAGTGAGAAAGGAGGAACTAGCGGGAGACTGACCCAGTACTTC. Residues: CASSEKGGTSGRLTQYF.

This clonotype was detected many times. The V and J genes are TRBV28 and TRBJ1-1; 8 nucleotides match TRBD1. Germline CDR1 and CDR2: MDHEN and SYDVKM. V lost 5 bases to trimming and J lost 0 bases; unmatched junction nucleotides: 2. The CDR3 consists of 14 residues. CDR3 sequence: CASSHRGLNTEAFF. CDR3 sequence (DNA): TGTGCCAGCAGTCACAGGGGGTTGAACACTGAAGCTTTCTTT.

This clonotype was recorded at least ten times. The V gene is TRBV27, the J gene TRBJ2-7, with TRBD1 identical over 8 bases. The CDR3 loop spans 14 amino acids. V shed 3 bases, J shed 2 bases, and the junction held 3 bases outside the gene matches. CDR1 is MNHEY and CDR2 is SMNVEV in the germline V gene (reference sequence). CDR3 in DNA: TGTGCCAGCAGTTTGGAACAGGGGGCCTACGAGCAGTACTTC. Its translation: CASSLEQGAYEQYF.

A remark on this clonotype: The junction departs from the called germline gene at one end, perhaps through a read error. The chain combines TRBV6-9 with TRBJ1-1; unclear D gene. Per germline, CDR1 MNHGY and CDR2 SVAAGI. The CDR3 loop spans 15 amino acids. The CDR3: CASSDSTELYTEAFF. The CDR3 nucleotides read TGTGCCAGCAGTGATTCGACGGAACTTTACACTGAAGCTTTCTTT.

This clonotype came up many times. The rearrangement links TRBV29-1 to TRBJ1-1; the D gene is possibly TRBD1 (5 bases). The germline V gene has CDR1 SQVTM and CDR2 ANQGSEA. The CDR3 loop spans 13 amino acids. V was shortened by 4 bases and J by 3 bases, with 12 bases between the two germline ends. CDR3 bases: TGCAGCGTTGTGAGGGGCAGGGACACTGAAGCTTTCTTT. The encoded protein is CSVVRGRDTEAFF. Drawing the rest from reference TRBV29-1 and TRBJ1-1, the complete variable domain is SAVISQKPSRDICQRGTSLTIQCQVDSQVTMMFWYRQQPGQSLTLIATANQGSEATYESGFVIDKFPISRPNLTFSTLTVSNMSPEDSSIYLCSVVRGRDTEAFFGQGTRLTVV.

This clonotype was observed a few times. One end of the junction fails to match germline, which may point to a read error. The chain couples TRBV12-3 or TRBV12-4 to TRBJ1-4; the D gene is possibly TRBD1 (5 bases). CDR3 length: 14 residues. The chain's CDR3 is CASSQGATNEQLFF. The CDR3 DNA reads TGTGCCAGCAGTCAGGGTGCAACTAATGAACAACTGTTTTTT.